The clone carrying this T cell receptor (beta chain) appeared a few times. No antigen is known for it. Each CDR3 protein gets one entry after TCRdb re-called the RT-PCR reads with MiXCR. The repertoire holds more than 700,000 distinct CDR3 sequences, approximately 21% seen once, with 10% in the top ten. These data are taken from a study of response to subunit inactivated influenza vaccine. Whole-study results and caveats: The authors put forward the suggestion that each seasonal influenza vaccination may bring in only a limited number of new T cells.

The germline V gene encodes CDR1 DFQATT and CDR2 SNEGSKA (reference sequence). The J segment lost 3 bases and the V segment lost 7 bases, leaving 3 bases of the junction unmatched. The CDR3 covers 11 residues. The receptor was isolated from a man in his fifties or sixties who received an inactivated influenza vaccine. The chain combines TRBV20-1 with TRBJ2-7; 7 bases align to TRBD1. The specimen was PBMCs from blood, collected less than 6 days after vaccination. The CDR3 reads CSVRTGYEQYF. The DNA for the CDR3 is TGCAGTGTCAGGACAGGCTACGAGCAGTACTTC.